This T cell receptor beta chain was obtained from a study of T cell responses to AZD1222 COVID-19 vaccine. Study overall: Combined were second doses at about 4 or about 12 weeks.

The CDR3 is 16 amino acids. From germline, CDR1 is MRHNA and CDR2 SNTAGT. The V gene end was trimmed by 4 bases and the J gene end by 4 bases; junction bases not matched to a gene: 8. The table came from immunoSEQ multiplex PCR; TCRdb's copy has only in-frame clones and leaves some out. The sample shows about 140,000 clones, 90% of them seen only once. General study points: Possibly, clonal diversity was underestimated; donors were largely white British and included more females.

With regard to this clone: Its antigen is unknown. A clone one base away is much larger, so this may be a read error.

Material: peripheral blood, obtained on day 0 of AZD1222 vaccination. This TCR came from an adult in good health. The chain uses TRBV6-4 and TRBJ2-2; the match to TRBD2 covers 8 bases. Written as DNA, the CDR3 is TGTGCCAGCAGTGCGGGGGGGCCAGATGGCACCGGGGAGCTGTTTTTT. Amino acids: CASSAGGPDGTGELFF.